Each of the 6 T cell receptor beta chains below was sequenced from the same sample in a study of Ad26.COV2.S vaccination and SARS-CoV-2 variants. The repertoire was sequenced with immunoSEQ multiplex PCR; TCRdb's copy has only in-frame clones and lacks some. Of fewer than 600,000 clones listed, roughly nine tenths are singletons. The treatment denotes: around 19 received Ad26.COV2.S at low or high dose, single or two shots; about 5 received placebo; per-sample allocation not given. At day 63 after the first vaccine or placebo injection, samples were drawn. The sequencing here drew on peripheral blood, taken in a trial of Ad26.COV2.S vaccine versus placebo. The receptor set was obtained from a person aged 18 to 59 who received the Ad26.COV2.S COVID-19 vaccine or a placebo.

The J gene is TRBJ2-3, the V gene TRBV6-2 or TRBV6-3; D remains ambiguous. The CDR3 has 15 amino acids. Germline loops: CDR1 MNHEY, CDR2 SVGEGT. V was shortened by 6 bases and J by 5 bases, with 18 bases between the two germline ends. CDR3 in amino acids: CASSRTRGSGDTQYF. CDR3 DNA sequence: TGTGCCAGCAGCCGCACCAGAGGAAGTGGAGATACGCAGTATTTT.

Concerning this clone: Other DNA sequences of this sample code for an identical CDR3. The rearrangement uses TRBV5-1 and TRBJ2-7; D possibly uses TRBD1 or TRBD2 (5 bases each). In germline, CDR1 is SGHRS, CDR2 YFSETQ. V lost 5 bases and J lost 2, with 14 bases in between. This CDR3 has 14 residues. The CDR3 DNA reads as TGCGCCAGCAGTTCCGGGACGGGTCCCTACGAGCAGTACTTC. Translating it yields CASSSGTGPYEQYF.

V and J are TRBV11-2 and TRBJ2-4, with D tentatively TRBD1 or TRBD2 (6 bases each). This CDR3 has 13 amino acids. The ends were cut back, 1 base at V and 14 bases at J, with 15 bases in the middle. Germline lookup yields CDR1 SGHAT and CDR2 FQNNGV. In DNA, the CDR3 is TGTGCCAGCAGCTTAGGGGGGGACACTTGGAAGTACTTC. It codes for CASSLGGDTWKYF.

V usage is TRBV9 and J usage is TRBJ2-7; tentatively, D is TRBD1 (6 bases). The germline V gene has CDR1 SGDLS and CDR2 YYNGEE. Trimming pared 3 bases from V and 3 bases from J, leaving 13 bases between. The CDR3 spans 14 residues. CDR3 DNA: TGTGCCAGCAGCGGGGGGCTAGTAGGCTACGAGCAGTACTTC. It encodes CASSGGLVGYEQYF.

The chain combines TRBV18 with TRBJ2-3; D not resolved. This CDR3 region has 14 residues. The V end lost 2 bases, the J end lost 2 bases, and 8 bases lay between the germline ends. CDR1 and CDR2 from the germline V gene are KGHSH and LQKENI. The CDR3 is CASSPYDVTDTQYF. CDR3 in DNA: TGTGCCAGCTCACCATACGATGTCACAGATACGCAGTATTTT.

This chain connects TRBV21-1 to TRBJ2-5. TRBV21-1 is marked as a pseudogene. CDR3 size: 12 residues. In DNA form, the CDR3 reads TGTGCCAGTCTGGGGCGGGTGGAGACCCAGTACTTC. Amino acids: CASLGRVETQYF.